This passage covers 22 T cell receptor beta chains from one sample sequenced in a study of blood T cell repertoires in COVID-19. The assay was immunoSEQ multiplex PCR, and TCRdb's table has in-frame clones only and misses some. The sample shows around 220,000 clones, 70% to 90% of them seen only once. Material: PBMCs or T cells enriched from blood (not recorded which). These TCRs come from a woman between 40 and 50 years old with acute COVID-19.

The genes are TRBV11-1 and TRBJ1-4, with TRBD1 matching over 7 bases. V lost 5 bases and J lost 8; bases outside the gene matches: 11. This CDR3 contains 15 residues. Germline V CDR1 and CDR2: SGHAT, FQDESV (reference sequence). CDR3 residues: CASSLNHRGGEKLFF. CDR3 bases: TGTGCCAGCAGCCTCAACCACAGGGGCGGCGAAAAACTGTTTTTT.

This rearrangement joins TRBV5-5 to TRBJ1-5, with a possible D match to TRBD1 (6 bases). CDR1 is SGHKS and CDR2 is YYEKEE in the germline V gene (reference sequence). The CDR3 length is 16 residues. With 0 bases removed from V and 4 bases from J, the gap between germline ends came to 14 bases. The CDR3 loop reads CASSLGVLGGNQPQHF. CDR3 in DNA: TGTGCCAGCAGCTTGGGGGTCCTAGGGGGAAATCAGCCCCAGCATTTT.

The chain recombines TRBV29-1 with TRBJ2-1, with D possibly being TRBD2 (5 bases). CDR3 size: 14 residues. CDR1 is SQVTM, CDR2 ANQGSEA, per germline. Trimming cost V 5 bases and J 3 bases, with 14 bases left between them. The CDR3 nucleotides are TGCAGCGTTCGTGACCGGGATGGCTACAATGAGCAGTTCTTC. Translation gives CSVRDRDGYNEQFF.

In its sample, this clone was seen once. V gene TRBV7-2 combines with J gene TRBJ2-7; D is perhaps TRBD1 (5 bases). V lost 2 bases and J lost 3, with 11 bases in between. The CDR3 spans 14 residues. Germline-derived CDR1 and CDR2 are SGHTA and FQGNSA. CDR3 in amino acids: CASSLQDSLYEQYF. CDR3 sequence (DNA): TGTGCCAGCAGCTTACAAGACAGCCTCTACGAGCAGTACTTC.

In nucleotides, the CDR3 is TGTGCCTGGGAGAGAGGAGGGCGAGAGAACACTGAAGCTTTCTTT. This gives the protein CAWERGGRENTEAFF. J is TRBJ1-1 and V is TRBV30; D remains ambiguous. V was trimmed by 5 bases and J by 1 base, leaving 17 bases between them. This CDR3 contains 15 residues. CDR1 is GTSNPN, CDR2 SVGIG, per germline (reference sequence). Together with reference TRBV30 and TRBJ1-1, the CDR3 gives the full variable domain: SQTIHQWPATLVQPVGSPLSLECTVEGTSNPNLYWYRQAAGRGLQLLFYSVGIGQISSEVPQNLSASRPQDRQFILSSKKLLLSDSGFYLCAWERGGRENTEAFFGQGTRLTVV.

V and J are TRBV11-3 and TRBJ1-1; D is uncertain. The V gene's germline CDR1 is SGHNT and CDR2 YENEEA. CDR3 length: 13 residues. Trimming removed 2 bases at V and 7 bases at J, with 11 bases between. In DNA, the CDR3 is TGTGCCAGCAGCTTAAAAGTTCCAGGTGAAGCTTTCTTT. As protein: CASSLKVPGEAFF.

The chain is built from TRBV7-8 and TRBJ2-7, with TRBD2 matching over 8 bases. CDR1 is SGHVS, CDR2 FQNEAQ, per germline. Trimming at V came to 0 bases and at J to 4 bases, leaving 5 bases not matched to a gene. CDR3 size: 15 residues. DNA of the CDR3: TGTGCCAGCAGCTTAGCGTCGGCTAGCGGGTACGAGCAGTACTTC. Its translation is CASSLASASGYEQYF. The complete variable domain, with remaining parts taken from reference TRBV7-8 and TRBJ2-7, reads GAGVSQSPRYKVAKRGQDVALRCDPISGHVSLFWYQQALGQGPEFLTYFQNEAQLDKSGLPSDRFFAERPEGSVSTLKIQRTQQEDSAVYLCASSLASASGYEQYFGPGTRLTVT.

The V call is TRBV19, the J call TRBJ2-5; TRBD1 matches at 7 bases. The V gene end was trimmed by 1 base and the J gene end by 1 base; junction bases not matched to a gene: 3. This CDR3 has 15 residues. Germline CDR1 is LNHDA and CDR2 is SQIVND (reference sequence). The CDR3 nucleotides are TGTGCCAGTAGTATAGTAGGGACAGCCCAAGAGACCCAGTACTTC. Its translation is CASSIVGTAQETQYF.

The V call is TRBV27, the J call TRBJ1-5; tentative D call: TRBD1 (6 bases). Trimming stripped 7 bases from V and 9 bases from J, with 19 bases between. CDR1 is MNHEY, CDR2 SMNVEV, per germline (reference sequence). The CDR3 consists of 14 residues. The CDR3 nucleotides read TGTGCCAGCAATTCCCAGGGGCCGGGTCGGCCCCAGCATTTT. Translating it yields CASNSQGPGRPQHF.

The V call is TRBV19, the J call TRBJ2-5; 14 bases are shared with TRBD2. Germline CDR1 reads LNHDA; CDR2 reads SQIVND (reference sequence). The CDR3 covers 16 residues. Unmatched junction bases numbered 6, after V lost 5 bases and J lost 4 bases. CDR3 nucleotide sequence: TGTGCCAGTAGTGCCGGGACTAGCGGGAGAGGAGAGACCCAGTACTTC. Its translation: CASSAGTSGRGETQYF.

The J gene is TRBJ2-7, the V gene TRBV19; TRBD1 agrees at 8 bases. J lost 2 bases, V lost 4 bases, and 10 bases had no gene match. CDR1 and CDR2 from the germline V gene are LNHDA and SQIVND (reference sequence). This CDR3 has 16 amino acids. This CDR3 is CASSKIGQGFTYEQYF. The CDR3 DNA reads TGTGCCAGTAGTAAAATCGGACAGGGCTTTACCTACGAGCAGTACTTC.

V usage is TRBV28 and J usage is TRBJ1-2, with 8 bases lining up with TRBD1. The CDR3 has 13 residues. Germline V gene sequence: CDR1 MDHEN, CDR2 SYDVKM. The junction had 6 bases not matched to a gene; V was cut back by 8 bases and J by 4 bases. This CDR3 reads CASQGANAYGYTF. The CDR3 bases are TGTGCCAGCCAGGGGGCGAATGCCTATGGCTACACCTTC.

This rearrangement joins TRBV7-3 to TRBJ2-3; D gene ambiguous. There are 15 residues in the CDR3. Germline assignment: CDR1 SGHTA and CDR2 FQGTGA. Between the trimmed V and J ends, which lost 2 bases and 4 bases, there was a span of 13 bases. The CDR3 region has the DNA TGTGCCAGCAGCTTAGGGCCGAACCCCCCAGATACGCAGTATTTT. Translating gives CASSLGPNPPDTQYF. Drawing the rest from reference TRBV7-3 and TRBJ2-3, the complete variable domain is GAGVSQTPSNKVTEKGKYVELRCDPISGHTALYWYRQSLGQGPEFLIYFQGTGAADDSGLPNDRFFAVRPEGSVSTLKIQRTERGDSAVYLCASSLGPNPPDTQYFGPGTRLTVL.

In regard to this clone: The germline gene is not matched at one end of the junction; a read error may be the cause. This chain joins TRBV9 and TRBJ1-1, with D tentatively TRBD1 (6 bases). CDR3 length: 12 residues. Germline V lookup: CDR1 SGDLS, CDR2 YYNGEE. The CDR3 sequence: CASSYGQIGPRF. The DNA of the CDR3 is TGTGCCAGCAGCTATGGACAGATTGGGCCCCGATTT.

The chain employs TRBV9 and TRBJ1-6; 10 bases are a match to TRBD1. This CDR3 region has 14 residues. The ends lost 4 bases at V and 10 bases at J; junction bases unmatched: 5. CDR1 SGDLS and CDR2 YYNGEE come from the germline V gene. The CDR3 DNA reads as TGTGCCAGCAGCCGGGACAGGGGAGGATCACCCCTCCACTTT. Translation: CASSRDRGGSPLHF.

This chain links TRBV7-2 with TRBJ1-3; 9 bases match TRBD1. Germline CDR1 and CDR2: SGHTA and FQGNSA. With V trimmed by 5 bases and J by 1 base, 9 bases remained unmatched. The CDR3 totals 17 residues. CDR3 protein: CASSPQGQGLSGNTIYF. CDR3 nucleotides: TGTGCCAGCAGCCCCCAGGGACAGGGATTATCTGGAAACACCATATATTTT.

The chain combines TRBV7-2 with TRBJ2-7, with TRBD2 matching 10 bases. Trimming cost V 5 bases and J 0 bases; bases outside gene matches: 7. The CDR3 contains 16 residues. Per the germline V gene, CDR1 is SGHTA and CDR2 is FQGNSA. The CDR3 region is CASSQRTSGRSYEQYF. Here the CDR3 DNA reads TGTGCCAGCAGCCAAAGGACTAGCGGTCGCTCCTACGAGCAGTACTTC.

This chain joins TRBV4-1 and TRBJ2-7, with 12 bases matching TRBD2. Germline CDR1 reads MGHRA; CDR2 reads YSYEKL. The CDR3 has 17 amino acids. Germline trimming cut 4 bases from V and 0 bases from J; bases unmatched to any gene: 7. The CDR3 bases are TGCGCCAGCAGCCCACTAGCGGGGGGCCGTAGCTCCTACGAGCAGTACTTC. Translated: CASSPLAGGRSSYEQYF.

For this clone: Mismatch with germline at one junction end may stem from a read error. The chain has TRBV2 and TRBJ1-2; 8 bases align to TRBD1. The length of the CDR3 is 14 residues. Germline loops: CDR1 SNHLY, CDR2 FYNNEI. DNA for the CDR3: TGTGCCAGCAGTGTTGGTCGGGGGTTGGGGGACAGGAATTTC. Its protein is CASSVGRGLGDRNF. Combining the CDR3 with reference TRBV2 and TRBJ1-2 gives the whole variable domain EPEVTQTPSHQVTQMGQEVILRCVPISNHLYFYWYRQILGQKVEFLVSFYNNEISEKSEIFDDQFSVERPDGSNFTLKIRSTKLEDSAMYFCASSVGRGLGDRNFGSGTRLTVV.

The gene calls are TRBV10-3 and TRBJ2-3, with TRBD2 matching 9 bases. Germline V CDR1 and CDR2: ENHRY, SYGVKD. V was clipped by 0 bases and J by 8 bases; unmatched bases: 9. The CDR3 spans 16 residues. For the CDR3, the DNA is TGTGCCATCAGTGAGTCCCAGCGGGGGGCTATCGGTACGCAGTATTTT. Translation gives CAISESQRGAIGTQYF.

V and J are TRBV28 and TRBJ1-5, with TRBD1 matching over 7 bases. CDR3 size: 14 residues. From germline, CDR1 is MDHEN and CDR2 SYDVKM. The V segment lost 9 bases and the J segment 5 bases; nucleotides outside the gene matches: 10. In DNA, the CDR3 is TGTGCCAGTATGACAGGGATACGGGATCAGCCCCAGCATTTT. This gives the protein CASMTGIRDQPQHF. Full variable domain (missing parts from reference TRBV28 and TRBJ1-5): DVKVTQSSRYLVKRTGEKVFLECVQDMDHENMFWYRQDPGLGLRLIYFSYDVKMKEKGDIPEGYSVSREKKERFSLILESASTNQTSMYLCASMTGIRDQPQHFGDGTRLSIL.

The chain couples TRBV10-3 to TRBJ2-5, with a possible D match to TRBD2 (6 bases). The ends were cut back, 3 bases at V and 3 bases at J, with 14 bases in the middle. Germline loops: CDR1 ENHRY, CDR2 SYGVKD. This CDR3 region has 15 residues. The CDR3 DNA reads TGTGCCATCAGTGATAGAGGCGGCGGGAAAGAGACCCAGTACTTC. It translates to CAISDRGGGKETQYF.